Included here is one T cell receptor beta chain sequence, with context. The protocol was immunoSEQ multiplex PCR, while the TCRdb copy is restricted to in-frame clones and leaves out a portion. This repertoire includes about 190,000 clones. This entry comes from a study of control samples from healthy donors and cancer patients. Germline values: CDR1 SGHRS, CDR2 YFSETQ. With 4 bases removed from V and 0 bases from J, the gap between germline ends came to 11 bases. The CDR3 covers 15 residues. V gene TRBV5-1 combines with J gene TRBJ1-3; tentative D call: TRBD1 (5 bases). The sequenced material came from blood. The origin of this receptor is a woman in her thirties in good health. The CDR3 DNA sequence: TGCGCCAGCAGCCCGTTGGACAACTCTGGAAACACCATATATTTT. Amino acids: CASSPLDNSGNTIYF.